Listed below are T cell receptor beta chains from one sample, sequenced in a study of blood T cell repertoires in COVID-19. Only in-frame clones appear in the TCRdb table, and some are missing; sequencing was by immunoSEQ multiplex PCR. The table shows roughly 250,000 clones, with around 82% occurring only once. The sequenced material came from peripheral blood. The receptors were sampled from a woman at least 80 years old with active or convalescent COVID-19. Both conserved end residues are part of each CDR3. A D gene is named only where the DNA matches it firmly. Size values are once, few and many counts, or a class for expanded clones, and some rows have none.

CDR3: CASSLARLAGGPFEQFF
DNA: TGTGCCAGCAGCTTAGCACGTCTAGCGGGAGGGCCTTTTGAGCAGTTCTTC
D: TRBD2
V: TRBV7-8
size: -
J: TRBJ2-1

CDR3: CASSLSGSSNEQFF
DNA: TGTGCCAGCAGTTTAAGCGGGAGCAGCAATGAGCAGTTCTTC
D: TRBD2
V: TRBV28
size: -
J: TRBJ2-1

CDR3: CASSLETGSNSPLHF
DNA: TGTGCCAGCAGCTTAGAGACAGGGAGCAATTCACCCCTCCACTTT
D: TRBD1
V: TRBV11-2
size: few
J: TRBJ1-6

CDR3: CASSLASGTNEKLFF
DNA: TGCGCCAGCAGCTTGGCCTCGGGGACTAATGAAAAACTGTTTTTT
D: -
V: TRBV5-1
size: -
J: TRBJ1-4

CDR3: CASSARLAPGTDTQYF
DNA: TGTGCCAGCAGCGCCCGACTAGCGCCCGGCACAGATACGCAGTATTTT
D: TRBD2
V: TRBV11-2
size: -
J: TRBJ2-3

CDR3: CASSPRQGGHNSPLHF
DNA: TGTGCCAGCTCACCAAGACAGGGGGGTCATAATTCACCCCTCCACTTT
D: TRBD1
V: TRBV18
size: -
J: TRBJ1-6

CDR3: CASSLGPTGEGYTF
DNA: TGCGCCAGCAGCTTAGGTCCCACAGGGGAAGGCTACACCTTC
D: TRBD1
V: TRBV5-1
size: once
J: TRBJ1-2

CDR3: CATSREGANEKLFF
DNA: TGTGCCACCAGCAGAGAAGGGGCTAATGAAAAACTGTTTTTT
D: -
V: TRBV15
size: few
J: TRBJ1-4

CDR3: CASNRGLASDTQYF
DNA: TGTGCCAGCAACCGGGGACTAGCGAGTGATACGCAGTATTTT
D: TRBD2
V: TRBV25-1
size: -
J: TRBJ2-3

CDR3: CASSPPQPSGRTDTQYF
DNA: TGTGCCAGCTCACCACCCCAGCCTAGCGGGAGGACAGATACGCAGTATTTT
D: TRBD2
V: TRBV18
size: -
J: TRBJ2-3

CDR3: CASSSRGTAYNEQFF
DNA: TGTGCCAGCAGCTCGAGAGGGACAGCTTACAATGAGCAGTTCTTC
D: TRBD1
V: TRBV7-9
size: few
J: TRBJ2-1

CDR3: CASTPGGPYNEQFF
DNA: TGTGCCAGCACACCGGGAGGGCCCTACAATGAGCAGTTCTTC
D: TRBD2
V: TRBV6-5
size: -
J: TRBJ2-1

CDR3: CASSPTGDGANVLTF
DNA: TGCGCCAGCAGCCCGACAGGGGACGGGGCCAACGTCCTGACTTTC
D: TRBD1
V: TRBV4-1
size: -
J: TRBJ2-6

CDR3: CASSRVVNTEAFF
DNA: TGTGCCAGCAGCCGGGTCGTGAACACTGAAGCTTTCTTT
D: -
V: TRBV6-5
size: once
J: TRBJ1-1

CDR3: CATSPGNQPQHF
DNA: TGTGCCACCAGCCCGGGGAATCAGCCCCAGCATTTT
D: -
V: TRBV10-3
size: -
J: TRBJ1-5

CDR3: CASRPGTAYEQYF
DNA: TGTGCCAGCAGGCCCGGGACAGCCTACGAGCAGTACTTC
D: TRBD1
V: TRBV12-3/TRBV12-4
size: -
J: TRBJ2-7

CDR3: CASSFQVQETQYF
DNA: TGCGCCAGCAGCTTTCAGGTCCAAGAGACCCAGTACTTC
D: -
V: TRBV5-1
size: -
J: TRBJ2-5

CDR3: CAWSAMRQGGYTF
DNA: TGTGCCTGGAGTGCAATGAGACAGGGAGGCTACACCTTC
D: TRBD1
V: TRBV30
size: -
J: TRBJ1-2

CDR3: CASSSPSGPQHF
DNA: TGTGCCAGCAGCTCACCAAGCGGGCCCCAGCATTTT
D: -
V: TRBV7-2
size: -
J: TRBJ1-5

CDR3: CASSSQQGGYQPQHF
DNA: TGTGCCAGCAGTTCTCAACAGGGGGGTTACCAGCCCCAGCATTTT
D: TRBD1
V: TRBV28
size: -
J: TRBJ1-5

CDR3: CASSYTGTVYNEQFF
DNA: TGTGCCAGCAGTTATACCGGGACAGTCTACAATGAGCAGTTCTTC
D: TRBD1
V: TRBV2
size: -
J: TRBJ2-1

CDR3: CATAIAGGTYEQYF
DNA: TGTGCAACAGCAATAGCAGGGGGGACCTACGAGCAGTACTTC
D: -
V: TRBV2
size: few
J: TRBJ2-7

CDR3: CASSPFRGLAGGNEQFF
DNA: TGTGCCAGCAGCCCCTTCCGTGGACTAGCGGGAGGCAATGAGCAGTTCTTC
D: TRBD2
V: TRBV3-1/TRBV3-2
size: -
J: TRBJ2-1

CDR3: CASSLGQVSGNTIYF
DNA: TGCGCCAGCAGCTTGGGACAGGTATCTGGAAACACCATATATTTT
D: -
V: TRBV5-1
size: -
J: TRBJ1-3

CDR3: CASSYADGREAFF
DNA: TGTGCCAGCAGTTACGCTGATGGGAGGGAAGCTTTCTTT
D: -
V: TRBV12-3/TRBV12-4
size: once
J: TRBJ1-1

CDR3: CASSLTQPLTNEKLFF
DNA: TGTGCCAGCAGTTTAACTCAACCCCTAACTAATGAAAAACTGTTTTTT
D: -
V: TRBV28
size: -
J: TRBJ1-4

CDR3: CASSSPQEAQETQYF
DNA: TGTGCCAGCAGCTCCCCCCAGGAGGCCCAAGAGACCCAGTACTTC
D: -
V: TRBV5-6
size: -
J: TRBJ2-5

CDR3: CASSPQGQGTEAFF
DNA: TGTGCCAGCTCACCACAGGGGCAGGGGACTGAAGCTTTCTTT
D: -
V: TRBV18
size: -
J: TRBJ1-1

CDR3: CASSARLGEETQYF
DNA: TGTGCCAGCAGTGCCCGACTAGGAGAAGAGACCCAGTACTTC
D: -
V: TRBV28
size: -
J: TRBJ2-5

CDR3: CAIPRLAGGKGQFF
DNA: TGTGCCATTCCGAGACTAGCGGGGGGGAAGGGGCAGTTCTTC
D: TRBD2
V: TRBV7-2
size: -
J: TRBJ2-1

CDR3: CASSFLAGVGGEQFF
DNA: TGTGCCAGCAGTTTTCTAGCGGGAGTAGGGGGTGAGCAGTTCTTC
D: TRBD2
V: TRBV28
size: few
J: TRBJ2-1

CDR3: CATSGEGKVEQFF
DNA: TGTGCCACCAGTGGGGAGGGGAAAGTTGAGCAGTTCTTC
D: TRBD2
V: TRBV24-1
size: -
J: TRBJ2-1

CDR3: CASSNYNTEAFF
DNA: TGTGCCAGCAGCAACTACAACACTGAAGCTTTCTTT
D: -
V: TRBV7-2
size: -
J: TRBJ1-1

CDR3: CASSLVRIAGGGTQYF
DNA: TGTGCCAGCAGCTTAGTTCGAATAGCGGGAGGGGGGACGCAGTATTTT
D: TRBD2
V: TRBV7-2
size: -
J: TRBJ2-3

CDR3: CASSLSDQETQYF
DNA: TGTGCCAGCAGTTTATCGGACCAAGAGACCCAGTACTTC
D: -
V: TRBV28
size: once
J: TRBJ2-5

CDR3: CASSLSGSSPLHF
DNA: TGTGCCAGCAGCTTATCAGGGTCTTCACCCCTCCACTTT
D: -
V: TRBV7-2
size: once
J: TRBJ1-6

CDR3: CASKGLGELFF
DNA: TGTGCCAGCAAGGGACTAGGGGAGCTGTTTTTT
D: TRBD2
V: TRBV2
size: few
J: TRBJ2-2

CDR3: CATSDWTGGVGELFF
DNA: TGTGCCACCAGTGATTGGACAGGGGGTGTCGGGGAGCTGTTTTTT
D: TRBD1
V: TRBV24-1
size: -
J: TRBJ2-2

CDR3: CASSRTGYEQYF
DNA: TGTGCCAGCAGCAGGACAGGCTACGAGCAGTACTTC
D: TRBD1
V: TRBV12-3/TRBV12-4
size: -
J: TRBJ2-7

CDR3: CASSLRPKADTEAFF
DNA: TGTGCCAGCAGTTTACGGCCCAAAGCGGACACTGAAGCTTTCTTT
D: -
V: TRBV27
size: -
J: TRBJ1-1

CDR3: CASSLPRGSTNEKLFF
DNA: TGTGCCAGTAGTTTACCTCGGGGGTCAACTAATGAAAAACTGTTTTTT
D: -
V: TRBV19
size: -
J: TRBJ1-4

CDR3: CASHSEGGNTEAFF
DNA: TGTGCCAGTCACTCCGAGGGCGGGAACACTGAAGCTTTCTTT
D: -
V: TRBV19
size: -
J: TRBJ1-1

CDR3: CASSRGWSNQPQHF
DNA: TGTGCCAGTAGTAGAGGGTGGAGCAATCAGCCCCAGCATTTT
D: -
V: TRBV19
size: -
J: TRBJ1-5

CDR3: CAAGEPEAFF
DNA: TGTGCGGCGGGGGAACCTGAAGCTTTCTTT
D: -
V: TRBV27
size: -
J: TRBJ1-1

CDR3: CASKTGNSGANVLTF
DNA: TGTGCCAGTAAAACAGGGAACTCTGGGGCCAACGTCCTGACTTTC
D: -
V: TRBV6-5
size: few
J: TRBJ2-6

CDR3: CASSLRVIGEKLFF
DNA: TGTGCCAGCAGCCTCAGGGTAATAGGAGAAAAACTGTTTTTT
D: -
V: TRBV13
size: -
J: TRBJ1-4

CDR3: CASSYVGQLSYEQYF
DNA: TGTGCCAGCAGTTACGTGGGACAACTTTCCTACGAGCAGTACTTC
D: -
V: TRBV6-6
size: -
J: TRBJ2-7

CDR3: CASSPQTGTAKYSNQPQHF
DNA: TGTGCCAGCAGCCCTCAAACCGGGACAGCGAAATATAGCAATCAGCCCCAGCATTTT
D: TRBD1
V: TRBV7-8
size: -
J: TRBJ1-5

CDR3: CASSLGAGPYGYTF
DNA: TGTGCCAGCAGTTTAGGGGCAGGGCCCTATGGCTACACCTTC
D: -
V: TRBV28
size: -
J: TRBJ1-2

CDR3: CASSLGSGGSTDTQYF
DNA: TGTGCCAGCAGCTTGGGGAGCGGGGGCAGCACAGATACGCAGTATTTT
D: TRBD2
V: TRBV9
size: -
J: TRBJ2-3

CDR3: CAWSEGTSGSQETQYF
DNA: TGTGCCTGGAGTGAGGGGACTAGCGGGAGCCAAGAGACCCAGTACTTC
D: TRBD2
V: TRBV30
size: -
J: TRBJ2-5

CDR3: CASSLGGAGEQFF
DNA: TGCGCCAGCAGCTTGGGTGGGGCCGGTGAGCAGTTCTTC
D: -
V: TRBV5-1
size: -
J: TRBJ2-1

CDR3: CASSLFSTGSNSPLHF
DNA: TGCGCCAGCAGCTTGTTTTCGACAGGGTCTAATTCACCCCTCCACTTT
D: TRBD1
V: TRBV5-1
size: -
J: TRBJ1-6

CDR3: CASGTSGEMGETQYF
DNA: TGCGCCAGCGGGACTAGCGGGGAAATGGGGGAGACCCAGTACTTC
D: TRBD2
V: TRBV5-1
size: -
J: TRBJ2-5

CDR3: CASGLTGAGTGELFF
DNA: TGCGCCAGCGGGCTAACAGGGGCGGGCACCGGGGAGCTGTTTTTT
D: TRBD1
V: TRBV5-1
size: once
J: TRBJ2-2

CDR3: CASSFRVGGNEQFF
DNA: TGTGCCAGCAGCTTCAGGGTGGGTGGTAATGAGCAGTTCTTC
D: -
V: TRBV11-2
size: -
J: TRBJ2-1

CDR3: CASSRSGGDTGELFF
DNA: TGCGCCAGCAGCCGTAGCGGGGGGGACACCGGGGAGCTGTTTTTT
D: TRBD2
V: TRBV5-1
size: -
J: TRBJ2-2

CDR3: CATSHAGGDNQPQHF
DNA: TGTGCCACCAGCCACGCGGGAGGAGACAATCAGCCCCAGCATTTT
D: -
V: TRBV24-1
size: few
J: TRBJ1-5

CDR3: CASSYLPGTSGSRSYNEQFF
DNA: TGTGCCAGCAGTTACCTTCCCGGGACTAGCGGGAGTCGGTCCTACAATGAGCAGTTCTTC
D: TRBD2
V: TRBV6-2/TRBV6-3
size: -
J: TRBJ2-1

CDR3: CASSALDRNEKLFF
DNA: TGTGCCAGCAGCGCCCTCGACAGAAATGAAAAACTGTTTTTT
D: -
V: TRBV9
size: few
J: TRBJ1-4